The clone carrying this T cell receptor (beta chain) was seen at least ten times. Antigen unknown. The data originate from a study of CD8 T cells in ankylosing spondylitis. Making the TCR beta libraries involved quantitative 5'-RACE with molecular barcodes. TCRdb called the 5' RACE reads again in MiXCR, with one record for every CDR3 protein. The sample shows 200,000 or so distinct CDR3 sequences, about 20% of them seen only once. General study points: Disease-associated clonotypes exhibited CD8+ identity and were relatively infrequent in peripheral blood. Several highly homologous variants formed a TCR beta motif that appeared characteristic of ankylosing spondylitis blood. Matched ankylosing spondylitis synovial fluid reportedly contained a significantly enriched population of disease-linked clones.

Germline V gene data show CDR1 as DFQATT and CDR2 as SNEGSKA (reference sequence). The germline V and J ends were trimmed by 3 bases and 9 bases, with 15 bases remaining between them. This CDR3 is 14 amino acids long. The receptor was derived from a male donor between 5 and 35 years old with ankylosing spondylitis or in good health (not recorded which). Input material: blood, either unsorted or a sorted T cell fraction (not recorded which). J is TRBJ1-6 and V is TRBV20-1; D is ambiguous. CDR3 bases: TGCAGTGCTAGCGCCGGGTCCTCCATTTCACCCCTCCACTTT. Protein product: CSASAGSSISPLHF.